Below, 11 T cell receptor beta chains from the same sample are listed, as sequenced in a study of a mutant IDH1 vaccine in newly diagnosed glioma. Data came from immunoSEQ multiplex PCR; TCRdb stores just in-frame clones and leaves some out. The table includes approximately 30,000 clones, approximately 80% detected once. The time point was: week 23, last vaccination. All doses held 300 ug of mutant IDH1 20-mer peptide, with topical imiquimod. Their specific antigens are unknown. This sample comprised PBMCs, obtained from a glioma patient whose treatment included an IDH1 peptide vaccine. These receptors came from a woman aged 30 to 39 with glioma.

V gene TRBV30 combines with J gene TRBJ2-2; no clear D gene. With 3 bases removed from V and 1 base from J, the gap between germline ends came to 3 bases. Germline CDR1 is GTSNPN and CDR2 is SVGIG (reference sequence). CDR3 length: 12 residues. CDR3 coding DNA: TGTGCCTGGAGGGGGAACACCGGGGAGCTGTTTTTT. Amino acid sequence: CAWRGNTGELFF.

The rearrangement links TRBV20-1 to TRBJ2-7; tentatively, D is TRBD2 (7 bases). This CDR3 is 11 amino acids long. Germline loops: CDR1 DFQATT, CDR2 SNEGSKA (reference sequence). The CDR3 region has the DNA TGCCTGGGGGGGCGGCCCTACGAGCAGTACTTC. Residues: CLGGRPYEQYF.

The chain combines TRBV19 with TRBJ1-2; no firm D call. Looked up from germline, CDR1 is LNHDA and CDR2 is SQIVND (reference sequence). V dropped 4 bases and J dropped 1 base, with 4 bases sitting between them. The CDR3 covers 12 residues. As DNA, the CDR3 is TGTGCCAGTAGTAGCAATAACTATGGCTACACCTTC. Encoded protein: CASSSNNYGYTF. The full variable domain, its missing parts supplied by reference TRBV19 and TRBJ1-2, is DGGITQSPKYLFRKEGQNVTLSCEQNLNHDAMYWYRQDPGQGLRLIYYSQIVNDFQKGDIAEGYSVSREKKESFPLTVTSAQKNPTAFYLCASSSNNYGYTFGSGTRLTVV.

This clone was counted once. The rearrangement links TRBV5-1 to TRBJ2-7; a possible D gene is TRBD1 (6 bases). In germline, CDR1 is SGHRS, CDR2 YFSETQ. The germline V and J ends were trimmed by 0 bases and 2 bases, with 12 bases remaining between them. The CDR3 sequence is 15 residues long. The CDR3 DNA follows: TGCGCCAGCAGCTTGGGCGGAGGACAGCCCTACGAGCAGTACTTC. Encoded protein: CASSLGGGQPYEQYF.

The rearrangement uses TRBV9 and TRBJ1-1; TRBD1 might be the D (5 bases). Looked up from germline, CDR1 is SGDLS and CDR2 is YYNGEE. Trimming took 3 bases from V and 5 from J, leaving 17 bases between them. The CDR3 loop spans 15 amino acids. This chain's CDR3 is CASSEGRARDTEAFF. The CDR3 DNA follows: TGTGCCAGCAGCGAAGGCAGGGCAAGGGATACTGAAGCTTTCTTT.

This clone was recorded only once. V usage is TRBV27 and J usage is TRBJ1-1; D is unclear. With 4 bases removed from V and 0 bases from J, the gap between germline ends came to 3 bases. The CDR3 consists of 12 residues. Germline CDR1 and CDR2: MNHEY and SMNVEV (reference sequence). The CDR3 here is CASSSMNTEAFF. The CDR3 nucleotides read TGTGCCAGCAGTTCCATGAACACTGAAGCTTTCTTT.

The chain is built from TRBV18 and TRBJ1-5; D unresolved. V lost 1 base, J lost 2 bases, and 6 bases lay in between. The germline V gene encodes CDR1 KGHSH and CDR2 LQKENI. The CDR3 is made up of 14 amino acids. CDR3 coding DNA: TGTGCCAGCTCACCACTCCCGGGCAATCAGCCCCAGCATTTT. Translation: CASSPLPGNQPQHF.

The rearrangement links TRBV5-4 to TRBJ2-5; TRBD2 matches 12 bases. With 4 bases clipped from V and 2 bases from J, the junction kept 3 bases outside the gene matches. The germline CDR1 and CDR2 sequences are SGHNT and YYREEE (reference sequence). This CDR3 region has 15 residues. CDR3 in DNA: TGTGCCAGCAGCCTGGGACTAGCGGGTCAAGAGACCCAGTACTTC. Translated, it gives CASSLGLAGQETQYF. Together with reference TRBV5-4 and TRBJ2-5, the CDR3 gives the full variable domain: ETGVTQSPTHLIKTRGQQVTLRCSSQSGHNTVSWYQQALGQGPQFIFQYYREEENGRGNFPPRFSGLQFPNYSSELNVNALELDDSALYLCASSLGLAGQETQYFGPGTRLLVL.

The CDR3 loop reads CAWSANTDTQYF. CDR3 bases: TGTGCCTGGAGTGCCAACACAGATACGCAGTATTTT. The chain couples TRBV30 to TRBJ2-3; D unclear. Germline CDR1 is GTSNPN and CDR2 is SVGIG (reference sequence). This CDR3 region has 12 residues. The V end lost 1 base, the J end lost 2 bases, and 4 bases lay between the germline ends.

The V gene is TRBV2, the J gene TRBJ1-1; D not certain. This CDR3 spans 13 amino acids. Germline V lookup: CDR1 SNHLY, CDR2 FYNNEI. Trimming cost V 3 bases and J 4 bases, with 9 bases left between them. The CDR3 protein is CASSEGWATEAFF. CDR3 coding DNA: TGTGCCAGCAGTGAGGGATGGGCCACTGAAGCTTTCTTT. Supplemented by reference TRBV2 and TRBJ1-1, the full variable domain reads EPEVTQTPSHQVTQMGQEVILRCVPISNHLYFYWYRQILGQKVEFLVSFYNNEISEKSEIFDDQFSVERPDGSNFTLKIRSTKLEDSAMYFCASSEGWATEAFFGQGTRLTVV.

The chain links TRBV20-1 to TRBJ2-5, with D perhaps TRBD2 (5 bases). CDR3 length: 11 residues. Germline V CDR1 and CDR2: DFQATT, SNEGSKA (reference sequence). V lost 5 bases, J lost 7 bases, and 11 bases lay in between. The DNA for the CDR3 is TGCAGTGCTCCTGCGGCGGGGACCCAGTACTTC. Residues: CSAPAAGTQYF.